The 32 T cell receptor beta chains listed next were all sequenced from one sample in a study of T cell responses to AZD1222 COVID-19 vaccine. This table comes from immunoSEQ multiplex PCR, and its TCRdb copy is limited to in-frame clones, with some not included. The table lists about 76,000 clones, over 75% of them singletons. Material: peripheral blood, obtained on day 0 of AZD1222 vaccination. All receptors come from an adult in good health.

V gene TRBV4-1 combines with J gene TRBJ2-2; no clear D gene. Trimming took 1 base from V and 6 from J, leaving 9 bases between them. Looked up from germline, CDR1 is MGHRA and CDR2 is YSYEKL. This CDR3 is built from 14 residues. The CDR3 region is CASSQVGVSGELFF. The CDR3 DNA is TGCGCCAGCAGCCAAGTAGGCGTCTCCGGGGAGCTGTTTTTT.

This chain connects TRBV11-2 to TRBJ2-5, with a possible D match to TRBD2 (6 bases). Trimming removed 6 bases from V and 0 bases from J, with 14 bases in between. The length of the CDR3 is 15 residues. The germline V gene has CDR1 SGHAT and CDR2 FQNNGV. The CDR3 is CASSSTRGYQETQYF. DNA for the CDR3: TGTGCCAGCAGTTCCACCCGGGGGTACCAAGAGACCCAGTACTTC.

This clone counts as medium-sized. V gene TRBV28 combines with J gene TRBJ1-5, with TRBD1 matching over 7 bases. This CDR3 spans 15 amino acids. Trimming at V came to 8 bases and at J to 6 bases, leaving 13 bases not matched to a gene. CDR1 MDHEN and CDR2 SYDVKM come from the germline V gene. The CDR3 region is CASGGGSGSAQPQHF. The CDR3 DNA reads TGTGCCAGCGGAGGGGGCTCAGGTAGCGCTCAGCCCCAGCATTTT.

The rearrangement uses TRBV28 and TRBJ2-7; 11 positions agree with TRBD2. The CDR3 loop spans 14 amino acids. Germline assignment: CDR1 MDHEN and CDR2 SYDVKM. Trimming cost V 8 bases and J 4 bases; bases outside gene matches: 7. CDR3: CASRPGTSGYEQYV. The DNA of the CDR3 is TGTGCCAGCCGACCCGGGACTAGCGGTTACGAGCAGTACGTC.

This chain connects TRBV28 to TRBJ1-5; tentatively, D is TRBD1 (6 bases). V gave up 3 bases and J gave up 4 bases, with 13 bases separating them. Germline values: CDR1 MDHEN, CDR2 SYDVKM. The CDR3 spans 15 residues. CDR3 in DNA: TGTGCCAGCAGTTTCGTACAGGGACTAAATCAGCCCCAGCATTTT. Its protein is CASSFVQGLNQPQHF.

The chain links TRBV23-1 to TRBJ2-7; weak D call: TRBD2 (6 bases). TRBV23-1 is annotated as an ORF whose role is uncertain. Trimming left V 0 bases short and J 1 base short, with 25 bases between. This CDR3 comprises 20 residues. The CDR3: CASSQSLTSPRTTISYEQYF. The CDR3 region has the DNA TGCGCCAGCAGTCAATCCCTGACCTCACCAAGGACTACCATTTCCTACGAGCAGTACTTC.

The chain recombines TRBV20-1 with TRBJ2-7; TRBD2 agrees at 11 bases. The germline V gene encodes CDR1 DFQATT and CDR2 SNEGSKA (reference sequence). The CDR3 runs 15 residues. V shed 3 bases, J shed 0 bases, and the junction held 4 bases outside the gene matches. CDR3 amino acids: CSASGLAGYSYEQYF. CDR3 nucleotides: TGCAGTGCTAGTGGACTAGCGGGCTACTCCTACGAGCAGTACTTC.

The chain recombines TRBV12-3 or TRBV12-4 with TRBJ2-5; D ambiguous. The ends were cut back, 3 bases at V and 7 bases at J, with 9 bases in the middle. CDR3 length: 12 residues. CDR3 residues: CASSFVVGTQYF. The CDR3 nucleotides are TGTGCCAGCAGTTTTGTGGTAGGGACCCAGTACTTC.

This sequence joins TRBV13 and TRBJ2-7; 8 bases match TRBD2. The germline V gene has CDR1 PRHDT and CDR2 FYEKMQ (reference sequence). V lost 1 base, J lost 2 bases, and 10 bases stayed unmatched. The CDR3 is made up of 17 amino acids. The CDR3 DNA sequence: TGTGCCAGCAGCTTAGACCGGGGAGCGGGAGTCCCCTACGAGCAGTACTTC. Protein: CASSLDRGAGVPYEQYF.

The chain links TRBV30 to TRBJ1-2, with D maybe TRBD1 (5 bases). The ends were cut back, 3 bases at V and 1 base at J, with 9 bases in the middle. Germline CDR1 GTSNPN, CDR2 SVGIG (reference sequence). This CDR3 comprises 13 residues. The CDR3 DNA reads as TGTGCCTGGAGGGGGGTCAATAACTATGGCTACACCTTC. It encodes CAWRGVNNYGYTF.

This chain connects TRBV5-4 to TRBJ2-3, with a tentative D call TRBD1 (5 bases). Trimming stripped 4 bases from V and 2 bases from J, with 5 bases between. CDR1 and CDR2 (germline): SGHNT, YYREEE (reference sequence). The CDR3 contains 12 residues. CDR3 DNA: TGTGCCAGCAGCGGGGCCACAGATACGCAGTATTTT. Protein product: CASSGATDTQYF.

The V gene is TRBV10-3, the J gene TRBJ1-4, with D possibly being TRBD1 (5 bases). This CDR3 spans 16 amino acids. V was trimmed by 4 bases and J by 2 bases, leaving 14 bases between them. In germline, CDR1 is ENHRY, CDR2 SYGVKD. This CDR3 reads CAISALFGGTNEKLFF. In DNA form, the CDR3 reads TGTGCCATCAGTGCTCTCTTCGGGGGGACTAATGAAAAACTGTTTTTT.

This clone was seen a single time. The chain has TRBV7-2 and TRBJ1-2; maybe TRBD1 (5 bases). V shed 0 bases and J shed 7 bases, with 15 bases lying between them. This CDR3 contains 15 residues. Looked up from germline, CDR1 is SGHTA and CDR2 is FQGNSA. The CDR3 protein is CASSLAQGVEIGYTF. For the CDR3, the DNA is TGTGCCAGCAGCTTAGCGCAAGGGGTCGAGATTGGCTACACCTTC. Complete variable domain (other parts from reference TRBV7-2 and TRBJ1-2): GAGVSQSPSNKVTEKGKDVELRCDPISGHTALYWYRQSLGQGLEFLIYFQGNSAPDKSGLPSDRFSAERTGGSVSTLTIQRTQQEDSAVYLCASSLAQGVEIGYTFGSGTRLTVV.

The CDR3 sequence: CASSPTGGTNYGYTF. CDR3 in DNA: TGTGCCAGCAGCCCGACGGGGGGAACTAACTATGGCTACACCTTC. The chain is built from TRBV14 and TRBJ1-2; weak D call: TRBD1 (5 bases). From germline, CDR1 is SGHDN and CDR2 FVKESK. Between the trimmed V and J ends, which lost 4 bases and 0 bases, there was a span of 12 bases. CDR3 length: 15 residues.

The rearrangement links TRBV18 to TRBJ1-4, with TRBD1 as a possible D gene (6 bases). This CDR3 is built from 15 residues. Germline values: CDR1 KGHSH, CDR2 LQKENI. Deletions cut 0 bases from V and 6 bases from J, with 11 bases between. Here the CDR3 reads CASSPPQGLDEKLFF. The CDR3 DNA is TGTGCCAGCTCACCACCTCAGGGGTTGGATGAAAAACTGTTTTTT.

This chain links TRBV5-1 with TRBJ2-5; D is ambiguous. V lost 0 bases, J lost 5 bases, and 11 bases lay in between. CDR3 length: 14 amino acids. Germline V lookup: CDR1 SGHRS, CDR2 YFSETQ. In DNA form, the CDR3 reads TGCGCCAGCAGCTTGGGTCAGAGCATGGAGACCCAGTACTTC. This sequence encodes CASSLGQSMETQYF.

The chain is built from TRBV28 and TRBJ1-6, with D uncertain. The length of the CDR3 is 13 residues. The germline gives CDR1 MDHEN, CDR2 SYDVKM. The V end lost 6 bases, the J end lost 6 bases, and 9 bases lay between the germline ends. The DNA of the CDR3 is TGTGCCAGCAGCCAGGACGGTAATTCACCCCTCCACTTT. Amino acid sequence: CASSQDGNSPLHF.

This chain links TRBV13 with TRBJ1-6; tentatively, D is TRBD1 (6 bases). Trimming cost V 4 bases and J 4 bases, with 20 bases left between them. CDR1 is PRHDT and CDR2 is FYEKMQ in the germline V gene (reference sequence). The CDR3 is made up of 18 amino acids. CDR3 amino acids: CASSSGRGEGGYNSPLHF. The CDR3 DNA follows: TGTGCCAGCAGCTCCGGAAGGGGGGAAGGGGGTTATAATTCACCCCTCCACTTT.

This clone showed up just once. The V call is TRBV3-1 (or the pseudogene TRBV3-2), the J call TRBJ2-7, with 10 bases identical to TRBD1. Germline V lookup: CDR1 LGHDT, CDR2 YNNKEL (reference sequence). The CDR3 has 16 residues. With 6 bases clipped from V and 2 bases from J, the junction kept 10 bases outside the gene matches. The CDR3 coding sequence is TGTGCCAGCAGTCGGGACAGGGGCCTCTTGACCTACGAGCAGTACTTC. Translating it yields CASSRDRGLLTYEQYF.

Written as DNA, the CDR3 is TGTGCCAGCAGTTTATTCGGACAGGTCAGGTTAGATACGCAGTATTTT. It specifies CASSLFGQVRLDTQYF. The chain carries TRBV28 and TRBJ2-3; TRBD1 agrees at 7 bases. This CDR3 is 16 amino acids long. V shed 1 base and J 5 bases; nucleotides not matched to a gene: 9. CDR1 and CDR2 from the germline V gene are MDHEN and SYDVKM.

The chain links TRBV5-1 to TRBJ1-4, with D unclear. Germline CDR1 is SGHRS and CDR2 is YFSETQ. Trimming shortened V by 4 bases and J by 8 bases, and 15 bases separated the two germline ends. There are 14 residues in the CDR3. CDR3 in DNA: TGCGCCAGCAGCGCCCTCGGGGTTGGAGAAAAACTGTTTTTT. Protein: CASSALGVGEKLFF.

V gene TRBV6-6 combines with J gene TRBJ1-5; no clear D. This CDR3 comprises 13 residues. Trimming took off 0 bases at V and 4 bases at J, with 4 bases between the two ends. Germline values: CDR1 MNHNY, CDR2 SVGAGI (reference sequence). The CDR3 region is CASSYSANQPQHF. As DNA, the CDR3 is TGTGCCAGCAGTTACTCGGCTAATCAGCCCCAGCATTTT.

The chain uses TRBV7-2 and TRBJ2-1, with 9 positions matching TRBD2. CDR3 length: 14 amino acids. The V gene's germline CDR1 is SGHTA and CDR2 FQGNSA. Trimming took 1 base from V and 8 from J; bases not matched to a gene: 3. CDR3 sequence reads: CASSLVWTSDEQFF. For the CDR3, the DNA is TGTGCCAGCAGCTTAGTTTGGACTAGCGATGAGCAGTTCTTC.

The chain links TRBV6-2 or TRBV6-3 to TRBJ2-2; possibly TRBD2 for D (5 bases). Trimming pared 6 bases from V and 4 bases from J, leaving 12 bases between. CDR1 is MNHEY, CDR2 SVGEGT, per germline. CDR3 length: 14 amino acids. The CDR3 bases are TGTGCCAGCAGCCGGACGGGATCCACCGGGGAGCTGTTTTTT. Amino acid sequence: CASSRTGSTGELFF.

The chain uses TRBV6-5 and TRBJ1-6, with D perhaps matching TRBD1 (6 bases). The germline V gene has CDR1 MNHEY and CDR2 SVGAGI. CDR3 size: 15 residues. The V gene lost 6 bases and the J gene lost 4 bases, with 13 bases spanning the gap. CDR3 in amino acids: CASRSGQKYNSPLHF. For the CDR3, the DNA is TGTGCCAGCAGGTCTGGACAGAAGTATAATTCACCCCTCCACTTT.

The gene calls are TRBV6-1 and TRBJ1-6, with TRBD1 as a possible D gene (5 bases). CDR1 is MNHNS, CDR2 SASEGT, per germline. The CDR3 consists of 16 residues. Trimming pared 4 bases from V and 9 bases from J, leaving 19 bases between. As DNA, the CDR3 is TGTGCCAGCAGTGGTACCTCAGGGAAGGACGTTTCACCCCTCCACTTT. It is translated as CASSGTSGKDVSPLHF.

This clone was counted a single time. The gene calls are TRBV7-9 and TRBJ2-3, with 11 positions matching TRBD2. J lost 4 bases, V lost 6 bases, and 6 bases had no gene match. The CDR3 has 15 residues. The germline V gene encodes CDR1 SEHNR and CDR2 FQNEAQ (reference sequence). The CDR3 DNA is TGTGCCAGCAGACCCGGACTAGCGGGTCCAGATACGCAGTATTTT. Protein sequence: CASRPGLAGPDTQYF.

This chain links TRBV11-2 with TRBJ1-1; the D is unclear. Deletions cut 5 bases from V and 4 bases from J, with 14 bases between. CDR3 length: 14 residues. CDR1 is SGHAT, CDR2 FQNNGV, per germline. The CDR3 region is CASSPLTKGTEAFF. CDR3 nucleotide sequence: TGTGCCAGCAGCCCATTGACTAAGGGCACTGAAGCTTTCTTT.

This chain links TRBV4-1 with TRBJ1-6; TRBD1 matches at 8 bases. Germline V lookup: CDR1 MGHRA, CDR2 YSYEKL. The junction had 4 bases not matched to a gene; V was cut back by 1 base and J by 8 bases. The CDR3 loop spans 15 amino acids. The CDR3 DNA sequence: TGCGCCAGCAGCCAAGTATACAGGGGGGATTCACCCCTCCACTTT. Protein product: CASSQVYRGDSPLHF.

The J gene is TRBJ2-3, the V gene TRBV6-5, with D perhaps being TRBD1 or TRBD2 (7 bases each). This CDR3 contains 15 residues. Between the trimmed V and J ends, which lost 5 bases and 4 bases, there was a span of 16 bases. The germline V gene encodes CDR1 MNHEY and CDR2 SVGAGI. The CDR3 DNA sequence: TGTGCCAGCAGTCCCTGGGAGGGGGCGGCAGATACGCAGTATTTT. It specifies CASSPWEGAADTQYF.

The V gene is TRBV18, the J gene TRBJ1-5, with a tentative D call TRBD1 (5 bases). The CDR3 totals 13 residues. Per germline, CDR1 KGHSH and CDR2 LQKENI. Deletions cut 5 bases from V and 7 bases from J, with 12 bases between. The CDR3 loop reads CASSAGTLQPQHF. The CDR3 DNA reads as TGTGCCAGCTCAGCCGGGACTCTGCAGCCCCAGCATTTT.

The chain uses TRBV27 and TRBJ2-1, with 9 bases that match TRBD2. V shed 7 bases, J shed 10 bases, and the junction held 17 bases outside the gene matches. The CDR3 is 16 residues long. Germline values: CDR1 MNHEY, CDR2 SMNVEV (reference sequence). The chain's CDR3 is CASTPYGGRAFGEQFF. The CDR3 nucleotides read TGTGCCAGCACCCCATATGGCGGGAGGGCCTTCGGGGAGCAGTTCTTC.